The TCR beta chain described here comes from a study of blood T cells in healthy people across ages. Through a sample-barcoded 5' primer and a J-beta primer mix, a second PCR was run for roughly 7 to 11 cycles. Every single cDNA molecule received a tag from a template-switch adaptor with 12 random nucleotides. One entry per CDR3 protein results from TCRdb running MiXCR on the 5' RACE reads. The repertoire has 800,000 or so distinct CDR3 sequences, roughly 25% of them found once; the top ten carry approximately 3.7%. The study recruited healthy Caucasian donors from Russia who were aged about 6 to 90. This clonotype was observed a single time. These data also formed part of another study, on T cells of mothers and their children. Per that study: Maternal samples each gave over 8 million TCR beta CDR3 reads, and child samples 2.5 million to 3.5 million each. A slight, non-significant increase in overlap was found for related mother-child pairs relative to unrelated pairs.

The TCR comes from a boy aged 5-17 years in good health. The specimen sequenced was blood.

CDR3 DNA sequence: TGTGCCAGCAGTTTCAGGGGTCCTCACACAGATACGCAGTATTTT. The encoded protein is CASSFRGPHTDTQYF. This sequence joins TRBV13 and TRBJ2-3, with a tentative D call TRBD1 (6 bases). CDR3 length: 15 amino acids. From germline, CDR1 is PRHDT and CDR2 FYEKMQ (reference sequence). V was pared by 6 bases and J by 2 bases, with 15 bases between.